This T cell receptor beta chain was profiled in a study of blood T cell repertoires in COVID-19. Study context: Researchers got acute and convalescent COVID-19 samples from the United States, Italy and Spain.

Methods used by the authors: Estimation of nucleated cell counts was performed using reference gene primer amplification. Measured with immunoSEQ multiplex PCR; TCRdb has only the in-frame clones, and not every one. Clone size and the V and J calls come from that table; the DNA yielded D and trimming. The sample consists of 100,000 to 130,000 clones, approximately 90% of them appearing once. The sequence came from a woman in her twenties or thirties with acute or convalescent COVID-19. Sample: peripheral blood.

CDR3 coding DNA: TGTGCCACCAGCAGGGAAGAAGACAGGGGGGAGCAGTACTTC. It yields the protein CATSREEDRGEQYF. The chain recombines TRBV15 with TRBJ2-7; 9 bases map to TRBD1. After removal of 3 bases from V and 7 bases from J, the junction contained 7 bases not matched to a gene. From germline, CDR1 is LNHNV and CDR2 YYDKDF (reference sequence). This CDR3 has 14 residues.